These 17 T cell receptor beta chains originate from one sample sequenced in a study of radiotherapy plus CTLA-4 blockade in lung cancer. TCRdb's copy holds only in-frame clones and misses some; the assay was immunoSEQ multiplex PCR. The sample holds about 110,000 clones, about 85% seen once. The sequencing here drew on peripheral blood, taken from a patient treated with radiotherapy plus ipilimumab. Receptors originate from a human donor with non-small cell lung cancer that progressed on radiotherapy plus ipilimumab. Some clones in this sample may be carry-over from other donors' samples.

As to this clone: Additional DNA sequences in this sample encode the identical CDR3. The chain combines TRBV5-1 with TRBJ2-5; no definite D call. V was pared by 4 bases and J by 1 base, with 8 bases between. The CDR3 length is 13 residues. Germline-derived CDR1 and CDR2 are SGHRS and YFSETQ. The chain's CDR3 is CASSAGPQETQYF. The CDR3 bases are TGCGCCAGCAGCGCTGGCCCCCAAGAGACCCAGTACTTC. Full variable domain (outside the CDR3, taken from reference TRBV5-1 and TRBJ2-5): KAGVTQTPRYLIKTRGQQVTLSCSPISGHRSVSWYQQTPGQGLQFLFEYFSETQRNKGNFPGRFSGRQFSNSRSEMNVSTLELGDSALYLCASSAGPQETQYFGPGTRLLVL.

The gene calls are TRBV6-6 and TRBJ1-5; TRBD1 is a possible D gene (5 bases). V shed 2 bases and J shed 9 bases, with 17 bases lying between them. This CDR3 comprises 15 residues. Germline lookup yields CDR1 MNHNY and CDR2 SVGAGI (reference sequence). CDR3 region: CASSYGSGLDRPQHF. The CDR3 bases are TGTGCCAGCAGTTACGGGTCAGGGCTTGATCGGCCCCAGCATTTT.

The chain has TRBV28 and TRBJ2-5; a possible D gene is TRBD1 (6 bases). The CDR3 has 13 residues. CDR1 is MDHEN and CDR2 is SYDVKM in the germline V gene. V lost 10 bases and J lost 5, with 17 bases in between. DNA for the CDR3: TGTGCCACTAAGGACAGTCCGAGGGAGACCCAGTACTTC. It yields the protein CATKDSPRETQYF.

The chain has TRBV7-2 and TRBJ2-1, with 11 bases matching TRBD2. The trim removed 4 bases at V and 2 bases at J, leaving 7 bases unmatched. The CDR3 runs 17 residues. Looked up from germline, CDR1 is SGHTA and CDR2 is FQGNSA. CDR3 coding DNA: TGTGCCAGCAGCTCAACGCTAGCGGGGGGAACCTACAATGAGCAGTTCTTC. It yields the protein CASSSTLAGGTYNEQFF.

The chain carries TRBV5-4 and TRBJ2-2, with 8 bases lining up with TRBD1. The CDR3 totals 13 residues. The J segment lost 4 bases and the V segment lost 8 bases, leaving 4 bases of the junction unmatched. Germline loops: CDR1 SGHNT, CDR2 YYREEE (reference sequence). Here the CDR3 DNA reads TGTGCCAGGCAGGGGGCGGGCACCGGGGAGCTGTTTTTT. This sequence encodes CARQGAGTGELFF.

V is TRBV9 and J is TRBJ2-5; 10 nucleotides match TRBD1. Germline V gene lookup returns CDR1 SGDLS and CDR2 YYNGEE. Germline trimming cut 4 bases from V and 4 bases from J; bases unmatched to any gene: 10. The CDR3 consists of 16 residues. CDR3 protein: CASSPTAGQGGETQYF. The CDR3, as DNA: TGTGCCAGCAGCCCCACTGCTGGACAGGGGGGAGAGACCCAGTACTTC.

The chain recombines TRBV5-1 with TRBJ1-3, with a tentative D call TRBD1 (5 bases). In germline, CDR1 is SGHRS, CDR2 YFSETQ. V lost 0 bases and J 12 bases, leaving 13 bases between the germline ends. CDR3 length: 13 residues. This CDR3 reads CASSLVAGEYIYF. For the CDR3, the DNA is TGCGCCAGCAGCTTGGTGGCGGGGGAATACATATATTTT.

This sequence joins TRBV9 and TRBJ2-2; D tentatively reads TRBD1 or TRBD2 (5 bases each). The V end lost 2 bases, the J end lost 4 bases, and 9 bases lay between the germline ends. CDR3 length: 14 residues. In germline, CDR1 is SGDLS, CDR2 YYNGEE. CDR3 sequence reads: CASSVGGGTGELFF. The CDR3 nucleotides read TGTGCCAGCAGCGTTGGGGGTGGCACCGGGGAGCTGTTTTTT.

The chain combines TRBV9 with TRBJ1-2; D unresolved. Germline lookup yields CDR1 SGDLS and CDR2 YYNGEE. The CDR3 length is 15 residues. V was shortened by 1 base and J by 8 bases, with 18 bases between the two germline ends. In DNA, the CDR3 is TGTGCCAGCAGCGTACGGGAGGTCGGCCGGCTAGGCTACACCTTC. Translation gives CASSVREVGRLGYTF.

The gene calls are TRBV7-6 and TRBJ2-7; 7 bases agree with TRBD1. The germline CDR1 and CDR2 sequences are SGHVS and FNYEAQ. The CDR3 is made up of 15 amino acids. J was trimmed by 3 bases and V by 4 bases; bases with no gene match: 9. The CDR3 protein is CASSSFRGNLYEQYF. DNA of the CDR3: TGTGCCAGCAGCTCTTTCAGGGGGAACCTCTACGAGCAGTACTTC. Variable domain in full (rest from reference TRBV7-6 and TRBJ2-7): GAGVSQSPRYKVTKRGQDVALRCDPISGHVSLYWYRQALGQGPEFLTYFNYEAQQDKSGLPNDRFSAERPEGSISTLTIQRTEQRDSAMYRCASSSFRGNLYEQYFGPGTRLTVT.

A word on this clone: Germline is not matched at one junction end, which may reflect a read error. The chain joins TRBV7-7 to TRBJ1-4; maybe TRBD1 (6 bases). This CDR3 contains 18 residues. CDR1 and CDR2 from the germline V gene are SSHAT and FNYEAQ (reference sequence). Here the CDR3 DNA reads TGTGCTAGCAGGCCAGAACAGGGTGAGTCTGGAATAATAGAAAAACTGTTTTTT. Amino acids: CASRPEQGESGIIEKLFF.

This clone has only a few counts. The genes are TRBV11-2 and TRBJ2-4; D tentatively reads TRBD1 or TRBD2 (5 bases each). Germline lookup yields CDR1 SGHAT and CDR2 FQNNGV. V was trimmed by 1 base and J by 0 bases, leaving 13 bases between them. The CDR3 contains 17 residues. The CDR3 nucleotides are TGTGCCAGCAGCTTAGTGGGACGTGGACAAGCCAAAAACATTCAGTACTTC. Translating it yields CASSLVGRGQAKNIQYF.

V and J are TRBV11-2 and TRBJ2-3, with 8 bases matching TRBD2. The CDR3 is made up of 16 amino acids. V shed 0 bases and J 7 bases; nucleotides not matched to a gene: 9. CDR1 and CDR2 from the germline V gene are SGHAT and FQNNGV. CDR3 nucleotide sequence: TGTGCCAGCAGCTTAGATTACGGGGGGGCAAGTAATACGCAGTATTTT. Translation: CASSLDYGGASNTQYF.

This chain uses TRBV27 with TRBJ1-2, with D maybe TRBD1 (6 bases). CDR1 MNHEY and CDR2 SMNVEV come from the germline V gene (reference sequence). The length of the CDR3 is 15 residues. Trimming pared 7 bases from V and 4 bases from J, leaving 19 bases between. In DNA, the CDR3 is TGTGCCAGCAAACACGGCACAGGGATGTCCTATGGCTACACCTTC. Translating it yields CASKHGTGMSYGYTF.

The chain couples TRBV5-1 to TRBJ2-2, with D possibly being TRBD1 (6 bases). The germline V gene encodes CDR1 SGHRS and CDR2 YFSETQ. CDR3 length: 13 amino acids. V lost 4 bases and J lost 3, with 7 bases in between. The CDR3: CASSPGDTGELFF. CDR3 DNA sequence: TGCGCCAGCAGCCCAGGGGACACCGGGGAGCTGTTTTTT.

The V call is TRBV7-3, the J call TRBJ1-1; D call uncertain. Per the germline V gene, CDR1 is SGHTA and CDR2 is FQGTGA. The V end was cut by 2 bases, the J end by 2 bases, with 6 bases between. The CDR3 has 13 amino acids. The CDR3 nucleotides are TGTGCCAGCAGCTTAGGCAGCAACACTGAAGCTTTCTTT. Encoded protein: CASSLGSNTEAFF.

The rearrangement links TRBV2 to TRBJ2-7; tentatively, D is TRBD1 (6 bases). The CDR3 has 14 amino acids. Trimming took 7 bases from V and 0 from J, leaving 13 bases between them. Germline CDR1 SNHLY, CDR2 FYNNEI. CDR3 in amino acids: CASMGAESSYEQYF. Written as DNA, the CDR3 is TGTGCCAGCATGGGGGCAGAGAGCTCCTACGAGCAGTACTTC.